There are a few counts of the clone carrying this T cell receptor (beta chain). Its matching antigen is unknown. The sample is drawn from a study of identical twins. The study, taken as a whole, reports: Twin-shared out-of-frame alpha sequences were enriched for low generation probability.

Germline CDR1 reads DFQATT; CDR2 reads SNEGSKA (reference sequence). J was trimmed by 2 bases and V by 6 bases; bases with no gene match: 4. The CDR3 runs to 12 residues. Each CDR3 protein is one row after TCRdb ran MiXCR on the 5' RACE reads. The repertoire holds about 720,000 distinct CDR3 sequences, 15% to 20% seen once, with about 12% in the top ten. These same data were also listed under a study on T cells expressing NK-cell markers. From that paper: Sequenced donors, eight in total, included seven who were HCMV-seropositive and one who was seronegative. Only alpha-beta TCR T cells were sorted in several experiments, using an anti-gamma-delta TCR antibody. As a fraction of CD8+ T cells, dominant NKG2C+ clonotypes reached roughly 1.0-7.5% in more than five donors.

The sample comprised PBMCs. This TCR was recovered from a woman under 30 in good health. The rearrangement links TRBV20-1 to TRBJ2-7, with 7 bases identical to TRBD2. CDR3 bases: TGCAGTGCAAAGCGGGGTGCCTACGAGCAGTACTTC. Translating it yields CSAKRGAYEQYF.